This T cell receptor beta chain appears in the sequencing data of a study of CD8+ T cells in alopecia areata. This clone is labeled as medium-sized. Its antigen is unidentified. As to treatment: oral pan-JAK inhibitor, 5-10 mg twice daily. PBMCs were stained for CD3, CD4 and CD8, and CD4+ and CD8+ T cells were sorted. Trimming left V 0 bases short and J 7 bases short, with 13 bases between. This CDR3 contains 15 residues. CDR1 WNHNN and CDR2 SYGVQD come from the germline V gene (reference sequence). RNA extraction was followed by reverse transcription into cDNA, which acted as the sequencing template. Sequenced by immunoSEQ multiplex PCR; TCRdb stores in-frame clones only, minus some. The top ten clones hold about a fifth of a sample with 35,000 to 50,000 clones, roughly 65% of them seen once. Findings of the study overall: TCR sharing was clearer in mice than between patients, perhaps partly owing to patient HLA diversity. Many of the expanded lesional clones endured in scalp and blood while on tofacitinib.

The rearrangement joins TRBV10-1 to TRBJ1-5, with D perhaps matching TRBD1 (6 bases). The sequencing here drew on CD8+ T cells sorted from blood, taken at week 4, from a patient treated with tofacitinib. The TCR originated in a human donor with alopecia areata. CDR3 sequence: CASSESYRVDQPQHF. The CDR3 bases are TGCGCCAGCAGTGAGTCCTACAGGGTTGACCAGCCCCAGCATTTT.